This entry features one TCR beta chain sequence. Its antigen remains unknown. Some clones are missing from TCRdb's copy, which holds only in-frame ones; the method was immunoSEQ multiplex PCR. The table records about 46,000 clones, about 87% of them present only once. There are 15 residues in the CDR3. Per germline, CDR1 MNHNY and CDR2 SVGAGI (reference sequence). Trimming removed 7 bases from V and 5 bases from J, with 20 bases in between. This sample stems from a study of regulatory and conventional T cells in RAG deficiency. Conventional CD4+ T cells were sorted from blood as CD25-low CD127-high cells. Whole-study findings and limits: Control T-cell subsets had markedly higher Shannon entropy and lower Simpson indices than RAG-deficient patients. Omenn patients showed >80% Treg-Tconv overlap and shorter CDR3 lengths. Other subsets showed around 9.4-fold reductions, but Treg unique TCR beta sequences fell roughly 90-fold in these patients.

The data were also submitted as part of a second study, on regulatory T cells. That investigation notes: Primers: 52 TRBV forward and 13 TRBJ reverse. In patients, unique TRB V-J pairs were restricted and V/J usage skewed, especially in Tregs.

The chain couples TRBV6-6 to TRBJ1-1; tentative D call: TRBD1 (5 bases). The receptor comes from a human donor in good health. Input material: CD4+ effector T cells sorted from blood. The CDR3 bases are TGTGCCAGCATCTATGGGGGGGGAGGAGGGACTGAAGCTTTCTTT. Protein product: CASIYGGGGGTEAFF.